This T cell receptor (beta chain) was sequenced for a study of CD8+ T cells in alopecia areata. CD4+ cells from about 5 patients underwent sorting into CD25+CD127- cells. Peripheral blood samples and lesional scalp punch biopsies were obtained from alopecia areata patients. Sorting from PBMCs produced CD4+ and CD8+ T cells. Study-level results: Clonality exceeded that of normal scalp in lesional scalp, most notably in alopecia totalis/universalis.

RNA was extracted and reverse transcribed into cDNA as the sequencing template. Libraries were prepared by immunoSEQ multiplex PCR; TCRdb keeps only in-frame clonotypes and omits some of them. The sample consists of over 14,000 clones, 58% of them appearing once. Concerning this clone itself: The target antigen is unknown.

The CDR3 length is 15 residues. V was pared by 6 bases and J by 7 bases, with 15 bases of the junction left unmatched. Germline V gives CDR1 SNHLY, CDR2 FYNNEI. This TCR derives from a human donor with alopecia areata. The genes are TRBV2 and TRBJ2-7; 7 bases match TRBD2. Sample: CD4+ Tregs sorted from blood. The CDR3 bases are TGTGCCAGCAGCGCCACGCTGACTAGCCGCCGGGAGCAGTACTTC. Its protein is CASSATLTSRREQYF.